A single TCR beta chain is shown here with its context. Antigen unknown. This sample is drawn from a study of blood T cells in healthy people across ages. Points from the study as a whole: Observed TCR beta diversity per million T cells went down as age went up. This fall followed a roughly linear course with age.

A second roughly 6 to 11 cycle PCR used barcoded and J-beta primers. Through a template-switch adaptor with 12 random nucleotides, each cDNA molecule received a tag. Each sample provided no less than 2.5 million CDR3-containing paired-end reads. One entry per CDR3 protein results from TCRdb running MiXCR on the 5' RACE reads. The data contain hundreds of thousands of distinct CDR3 sequences, roughly 53% of them singletons. The CDR3 covers 14 residues. Germline values: CDR1 SNHLY, CDR2 FYNNEI. The germline V and J ends were trimmed by 4 bases and 2 bases, with 11 bases remaining between them. The material sequenced was blood. The TCR comes from a man aged 60-69 years in good health. The chain combines TRBV2 with TRBJ2-5; the D gene is possibly TRBD1 (5 bases). CDR3 amino acids: CASSGRKGQETQYF. DNA of the CDR3: TGTGCCAGCAGTGGACGGAAGGGGCAAGAGACCCAGTACTTC.